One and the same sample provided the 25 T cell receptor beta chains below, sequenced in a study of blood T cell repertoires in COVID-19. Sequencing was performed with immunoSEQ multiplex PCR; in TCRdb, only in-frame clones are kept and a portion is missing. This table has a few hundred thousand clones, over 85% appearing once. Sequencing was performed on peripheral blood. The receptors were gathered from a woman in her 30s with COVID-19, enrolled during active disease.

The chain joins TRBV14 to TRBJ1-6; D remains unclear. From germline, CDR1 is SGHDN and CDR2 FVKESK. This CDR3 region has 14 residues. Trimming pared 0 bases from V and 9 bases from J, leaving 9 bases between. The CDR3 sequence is CASSQETRSSPLHF. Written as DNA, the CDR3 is TGTGCCAGCAGCCAAGAAACGCGGAGTTCACCCCTCCACTTT.

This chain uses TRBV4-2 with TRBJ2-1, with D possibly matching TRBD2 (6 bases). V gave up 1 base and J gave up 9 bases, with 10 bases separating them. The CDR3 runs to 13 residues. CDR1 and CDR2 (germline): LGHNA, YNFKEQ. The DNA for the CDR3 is TGTGCCAGCAGCCAAGGATTAGCGGCTGAGCAGTTCTTC. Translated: CASSQGLAAEQFF.

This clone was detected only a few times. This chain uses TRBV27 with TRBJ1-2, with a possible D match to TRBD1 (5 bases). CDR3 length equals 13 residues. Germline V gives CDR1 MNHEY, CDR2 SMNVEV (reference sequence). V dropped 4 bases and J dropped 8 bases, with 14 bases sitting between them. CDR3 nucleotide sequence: TGTGCCAGCAGTTCGGCGGGGGTGCAAGGCTACACCTTC. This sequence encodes CASSSAGVQGYTF.

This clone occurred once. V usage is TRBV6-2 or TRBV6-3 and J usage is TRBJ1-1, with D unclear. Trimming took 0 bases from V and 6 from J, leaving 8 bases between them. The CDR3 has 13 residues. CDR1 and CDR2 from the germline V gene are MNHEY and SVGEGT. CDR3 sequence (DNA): TGTGCCAGCAGTTACTCGCCGGGGTCTGAAGCTTTCTTT. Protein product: CASSYSPGSEAFF.

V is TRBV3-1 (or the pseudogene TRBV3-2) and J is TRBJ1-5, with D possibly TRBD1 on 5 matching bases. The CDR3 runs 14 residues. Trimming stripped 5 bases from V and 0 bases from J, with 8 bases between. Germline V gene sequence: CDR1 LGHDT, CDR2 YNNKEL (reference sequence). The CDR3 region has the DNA TGTGCCAGCAGCGCCACAGGTAGCAATCAGCCCCAGCATTTT. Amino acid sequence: CASSATGSNQPQHF.

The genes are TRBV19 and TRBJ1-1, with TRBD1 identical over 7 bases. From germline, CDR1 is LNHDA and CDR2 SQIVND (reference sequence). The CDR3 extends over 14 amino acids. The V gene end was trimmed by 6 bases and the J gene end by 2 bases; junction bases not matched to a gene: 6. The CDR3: CASSQNRGNTEAFF. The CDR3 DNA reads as TGTGCCAGTAGCCAGAACAGGGGAAACACTGAAGCTTTCTTT.

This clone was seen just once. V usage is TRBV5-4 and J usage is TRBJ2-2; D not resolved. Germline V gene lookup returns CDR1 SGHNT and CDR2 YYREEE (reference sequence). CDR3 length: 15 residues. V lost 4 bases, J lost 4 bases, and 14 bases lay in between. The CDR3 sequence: CASSLPGTGTGELFF. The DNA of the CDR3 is TGTGCCAGCAGCCTCCCGGGTACGGGCACCGGGGAGCTGTTTTTT. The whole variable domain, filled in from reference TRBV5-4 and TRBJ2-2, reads ETGVTQSPTHLIKTRGQQVTLRCSSQSGHNTVSWYQQALGQGPQFIFQYYREEENGRGNFPPRFSGLQFPNYSSELNVNALELDDSALYLCASSLPGTGTGELFFGEGSRLTVL.

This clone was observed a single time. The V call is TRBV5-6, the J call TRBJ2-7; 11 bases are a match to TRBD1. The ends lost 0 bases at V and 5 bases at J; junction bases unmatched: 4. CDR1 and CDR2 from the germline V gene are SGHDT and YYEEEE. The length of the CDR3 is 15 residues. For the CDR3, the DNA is TGTGCCAGCAGCTTGGCCGGGACAGGGGGACACGAGCAGTACTTC. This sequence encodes CASSLAGTGGHEQYF.

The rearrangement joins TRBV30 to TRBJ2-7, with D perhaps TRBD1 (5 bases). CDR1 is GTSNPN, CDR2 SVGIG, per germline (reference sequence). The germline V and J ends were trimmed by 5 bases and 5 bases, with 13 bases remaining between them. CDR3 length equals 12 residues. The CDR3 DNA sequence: TGTGCCTGGGGACAACAGTCCCACGAGCAGTACTTC. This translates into CAWGQQSHEQYF. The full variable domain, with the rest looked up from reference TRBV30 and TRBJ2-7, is SQTIHQWPATLVQPVGSPLSLECTVEGTSNPNLYWYRQAAGRGLQLLFYSVGIGQISSEVPQNLSASRPQDRQFILSSKKLLLSDSGFYLCAWGQQSHEQYFGPGTRLTVT.

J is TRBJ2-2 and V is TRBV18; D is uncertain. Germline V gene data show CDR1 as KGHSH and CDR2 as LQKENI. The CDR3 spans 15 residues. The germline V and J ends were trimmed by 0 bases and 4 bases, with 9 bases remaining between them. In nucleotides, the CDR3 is TGTGCCAGCTCACCACCAAGCTCAGGCACCGGGGAGCTGTTTTTT. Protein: CASSPPSSGTGELFF.

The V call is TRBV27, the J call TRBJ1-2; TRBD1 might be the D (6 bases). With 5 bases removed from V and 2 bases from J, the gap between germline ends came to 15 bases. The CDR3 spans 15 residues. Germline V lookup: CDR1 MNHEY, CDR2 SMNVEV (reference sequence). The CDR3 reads CASSPRTERNYGYTF. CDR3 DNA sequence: TGTGCCAGCAGTCCTCGGACAGAAAGAAACTATGGCTACACCTTC.

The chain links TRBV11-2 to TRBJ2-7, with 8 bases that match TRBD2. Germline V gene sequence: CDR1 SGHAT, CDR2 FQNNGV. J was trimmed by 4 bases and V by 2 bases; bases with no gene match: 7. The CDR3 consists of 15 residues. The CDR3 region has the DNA TGTGCCAGCAGCTTATCCGGGTCGGGGGGGTACGAGCAGTACTTC. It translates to CASSLSGSGGYEQYF.

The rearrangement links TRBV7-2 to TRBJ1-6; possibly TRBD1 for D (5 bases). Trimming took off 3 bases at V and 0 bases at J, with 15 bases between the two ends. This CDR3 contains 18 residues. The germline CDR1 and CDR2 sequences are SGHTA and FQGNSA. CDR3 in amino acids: CASSFQGSGGSYNSPLHF. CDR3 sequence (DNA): TGTGCCAGCAGCTTTCAGGGCTCGGGGGGCTCCTATAATTCACCCCTCCACTTT.

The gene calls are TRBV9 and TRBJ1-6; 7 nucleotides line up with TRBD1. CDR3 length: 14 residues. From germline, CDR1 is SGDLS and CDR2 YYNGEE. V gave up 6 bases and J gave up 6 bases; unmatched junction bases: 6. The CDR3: CASKRGTANSPLHF. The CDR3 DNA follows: TGTGCCAGCAAAAGGGGGACAGCTAATTCACCCCTCCACTTT.

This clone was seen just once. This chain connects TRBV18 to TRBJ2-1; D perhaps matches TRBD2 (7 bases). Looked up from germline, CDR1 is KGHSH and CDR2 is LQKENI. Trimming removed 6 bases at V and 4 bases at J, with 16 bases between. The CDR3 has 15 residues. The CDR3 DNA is TGTGCCAGCTCCCGGGGGGCCGCTGAGTACAATGAGCAGTTCTTC. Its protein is CASSRGAAEYNEQFF.

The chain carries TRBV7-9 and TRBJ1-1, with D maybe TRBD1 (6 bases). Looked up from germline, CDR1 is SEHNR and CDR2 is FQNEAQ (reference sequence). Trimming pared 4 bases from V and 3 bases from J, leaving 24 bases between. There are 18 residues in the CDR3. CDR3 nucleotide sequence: TGTGCCAGCAGCTCCCCGACAGGTTTACGGCGTGTGGACACTGAAGCTTTCTTT. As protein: CASSSPTGLRRVDTEAFF. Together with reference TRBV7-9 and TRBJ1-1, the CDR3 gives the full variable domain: DTGVSQNPRHKITKRGQNVTFRCDPISEHNRLYWYRQTLGQGPEFLTYFQNEAQLEKSRLLSDRFSAERPKGSFSTLEIQRTEQGDSAMYLCASSSPTGLRRVDTEAFFGQGTRLTVV.

The DNA of the CDR3 is TGTGCCAGTAGTATGAACAGGCTACCTCGGGCTTTCTTT. As protein: CASSMNRLPRAFF. This rearrangement joins TRBV19 to TRBJ1-1; a weak D match, TRBD1 (5 bases). Germline V gene sequence: CDR1 LNHDA, CDR2 SQIVND (reference sequence). V was trimmed by 3 bases and J by 11 bases, leaving 16 bases between them. The CDR3 sequence is 13 residues long.

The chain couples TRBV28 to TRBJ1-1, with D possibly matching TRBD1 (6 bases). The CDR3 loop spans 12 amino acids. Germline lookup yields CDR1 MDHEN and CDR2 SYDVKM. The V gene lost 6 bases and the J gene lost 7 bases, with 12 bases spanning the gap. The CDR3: CASRETRGEAFF. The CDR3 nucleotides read TGTGCCAGCAGGGAGACCAGGGGTGAAGCTTTCTTT.

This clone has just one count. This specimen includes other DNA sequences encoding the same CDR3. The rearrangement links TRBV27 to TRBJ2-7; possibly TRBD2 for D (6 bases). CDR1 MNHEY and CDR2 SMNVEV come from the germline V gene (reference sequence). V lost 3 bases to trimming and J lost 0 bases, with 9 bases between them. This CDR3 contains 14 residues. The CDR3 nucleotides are TGTGCCAGCAGTTTCCGGGGGAGCTCCTACGAGCAGTACTTC. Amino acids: CASSFRGSSYEQYF.

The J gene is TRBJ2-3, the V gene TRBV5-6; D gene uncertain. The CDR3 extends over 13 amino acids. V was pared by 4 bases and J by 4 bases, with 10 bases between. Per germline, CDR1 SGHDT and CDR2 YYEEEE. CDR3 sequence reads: CASSLSVPDTQYF. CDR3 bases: TGTGCCAGCAGCCTCAGCGTACCAGATACGCAGTATTTT.

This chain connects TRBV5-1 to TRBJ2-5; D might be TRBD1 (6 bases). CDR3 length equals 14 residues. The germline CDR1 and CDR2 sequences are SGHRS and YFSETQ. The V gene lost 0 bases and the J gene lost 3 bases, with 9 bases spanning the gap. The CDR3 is CASSLVQGKETQYF. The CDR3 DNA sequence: TGCGCCAGCAGCTTGGTTCAGGGGAAAGAGACCCAGTACTTC.

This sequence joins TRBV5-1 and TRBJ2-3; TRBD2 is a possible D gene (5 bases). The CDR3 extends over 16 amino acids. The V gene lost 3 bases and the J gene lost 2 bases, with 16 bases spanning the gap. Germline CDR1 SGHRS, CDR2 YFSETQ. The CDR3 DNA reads TGCGCCAGCAGCTCGAGCGGTAGTGCCTCCACAGATACGCAGTATTTT. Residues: CASSSSGSASTDTQYF.

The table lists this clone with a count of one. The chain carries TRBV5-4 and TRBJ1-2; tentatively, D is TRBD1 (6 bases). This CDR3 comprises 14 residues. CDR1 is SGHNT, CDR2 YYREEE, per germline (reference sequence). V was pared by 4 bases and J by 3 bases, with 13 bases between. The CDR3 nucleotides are TGTGCCAGCAGCCCCATAACAGGGTACTATGGCTACACCTTC. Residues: CASSPITGYYGYTF.

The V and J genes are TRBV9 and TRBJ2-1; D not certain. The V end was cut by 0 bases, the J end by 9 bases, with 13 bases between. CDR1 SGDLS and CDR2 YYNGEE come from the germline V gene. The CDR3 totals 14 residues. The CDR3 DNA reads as TGTGCCAGCAGCGTAGTCTCCCCGACGGGTGAGCAGTTCTTC. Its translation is CASSVVSPTGEQFF.

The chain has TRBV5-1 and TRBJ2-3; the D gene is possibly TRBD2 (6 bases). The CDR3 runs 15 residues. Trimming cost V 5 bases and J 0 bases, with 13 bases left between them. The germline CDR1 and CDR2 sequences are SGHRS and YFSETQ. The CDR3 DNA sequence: TGCGCCAGCAGAGGGGCTAGCGCTAGCACAGATACGCAGTATTTT. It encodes CASRGASASTDTQYF.